Sequencing of this T cell receptor (beta chain) was carried out in a study of cytomegalovirus exposure and HLA in healthy donors (TCRdb year 2017). A note on the overall study: The roughly 670 repertoires of the first cohort and the approximately 110 validation repertoires were produced on the same platform, according to a later analysis. The study was designed to test whether signatures of past pathogen exposure could be identified by cataloging public T cell receptors. In addition to the first cohort of around 670 subjects, a separate validation cohort of over 90 different subjects was used. The study combined high-throughput TCR immunosequencing, statistical association of individual TCRs with disease status, and machine learning to predict cytomegalovirus infection status. Summary of the overall study and its limitations: The study listed 150 to 200 TCR beta chains as associated with cytomegalovirus. A later analysis found that TCRs clustered in the first cohort also tended to co-occur in the roughly 110 validation repertoires, with more than 90% of cluster scores above 0. A later analysis had no HLA typing for the validation cohort, so co-occurrence there was scored across all 130 or so repertoires. Across donors, most TCR sequences were observed very rarely, whereas some public TCRs were present in many individuals. In both the original and validation cohorts, the classifier was reported to diagnose cytomegalovirus status with high specificity and sensitivity. A few of the identified cytomegalovirus-associated TCR beta chains were confirmed in vitro to be specific for cytomegalovirus antigens. The authors suggested that the approach could potentially be extended to other disease states and immunological phenotypes.

Receptor libraries were prepared by the immunoSEQ multiplex PCR assay. The original pipeline was this. A statistical classification framework was built for diagnosing cytomegalovirus status from the catalog of TCR beta chain sequences. In TCRdb, the immuneACCESS table is reduced to in-frame sequences with V and J assigned. These tables do not hold every clone; where another copy was compared, an unresolved V gene accounts for under half, and the others remain unexplained. V, J and clone size derive from that table, while D and trimming were established from the DNA sequence. This sample lists approximately 120,000 clones; 85% to 90% were detected once. About 2% of the sample lies in the top ten. The donors were included in the validation cohort of 90 to 150 subjects, a group kept apart from the roughly 700-subject first cohort. Concerning this clone: Its antigen is unknown. Base-call qualities are not available, and no considerably larger clone is one nucleotide away.

This clonotype originated in a woman between 18 and 30 years old in good health and CMV-seronegative. Sequences were obtained from PBMCs.

The DNA sequence reads TGTGCCAGCAGTTTGGTTGAGGGGGCGCCGGACTATGGCTACACCTTC. Its protein is CASSLVEGAPDYGYTF. This sequence uses TRBV28 and TRBJ1-2, and 7 junctional nucleotides match TRBD1. The CDR3, from cysteine to phenylalanine, totals 16 residues. The CDR3 DNA has 48 bases and is translated from base 1. Trimming accounts for 3 bases at V and 3 bases at J, while the number of junction bases matched to no gene is 10. The germline V gene gives CDR1 as MDHEN and CDR2 as SYDVKM.